These 2 T cell receptor beta chains were sequenced from one sample in a study of blood T cell repertoires in COVID-19. Some clones are missing from TCRdb's copy, which holds only in-frame ones; the method was immunoSEQ multiplex PCR. In the table there are 150,000 or so clones, around 79% of which are singletons. Sequenced: peripheral blood. Receptors originate from an elderly man with acute or convalescent COVID-19.

The rearrangement uses TRBV28 and TRBJ2-3, with 7 bases fitting TRBD1. The junction had 12 bases not matched to a gene; V was cut back by 1 base and J by 2 bases. CDR3 size: 18 residues. CDR1 MDHEN and CDR2 SYDVKM come from the germline V gene. CDR3: CASSLSPIDREHTDTQYF. CDR3 nucleotide sequence: TGTGCCAGCAGTTTATCCCCTATCGACAGGGAACACACAGATACGCAGTATTTT.

This rearrangement joins TRBV7-2 to TRBJ1-1; 12 bases map to TRBD1. The CDR3 contains 17 residues. V was clipped by 5 bases and J by 0 bases; unmatched bases: 7. Germline V gene lookup returns CDR1 SGHTA and CDR2 FQGNSA. CDR3: CASSPRDRGLVNTEAFF. CDR3 coding DNA: TGTGCCAGCAGCCCCCGGGACAGGGGGCTAGTGAACACTGAAGCTTTCTTT.